This paragraph reports one T cell receptor (beta chain). As yet, its antigen is unknown. There are 9 residues in the CDR3. The V gene lost 8 bases and the J gene lost 7 bases, with 6 bases spanning the gap. Germline loops: CDR1 SQVTM, CDR2 ANQGSEA. This sample is drawn from a study of cytomegalovirus exposure and HLA in healthy donors. Background on the study: The approximately 110 validation repertoires and the roughly 690 first-cohort repertoires shared a platform, a later analysis reported.

The validation cohort, a group of under 150 subjects, included the donors and was separate from the roughly 670-subject first cohort. General study points: Rare TCR sequences dominated, though some public TCRs recurred in many donors. According to a subsequent analysis, TCR clusters identified in the first cohort showed a tendency to co-occur across the 120 or so validation repertoires.

Produced via immunoSEQ multiplex PCR; TCRdb's table is partial and in-frame only. Altogether about 130,000 clones are present, roughly 90% being singletons, with the ten largest covering 1.5% to 2%. The sample was PBMCs. This TCR came from a woman between 18 and 29 years old in good health and CMV-seronegative. V usage is TRBV29-1 and J usage is TRBJ2-1; D not resolved. The CDR3 loop is CSSGNEQFF. CDR3 nucleotide sequence: TGCAGCTCCGGGAATGAGCAGTTCTTC.